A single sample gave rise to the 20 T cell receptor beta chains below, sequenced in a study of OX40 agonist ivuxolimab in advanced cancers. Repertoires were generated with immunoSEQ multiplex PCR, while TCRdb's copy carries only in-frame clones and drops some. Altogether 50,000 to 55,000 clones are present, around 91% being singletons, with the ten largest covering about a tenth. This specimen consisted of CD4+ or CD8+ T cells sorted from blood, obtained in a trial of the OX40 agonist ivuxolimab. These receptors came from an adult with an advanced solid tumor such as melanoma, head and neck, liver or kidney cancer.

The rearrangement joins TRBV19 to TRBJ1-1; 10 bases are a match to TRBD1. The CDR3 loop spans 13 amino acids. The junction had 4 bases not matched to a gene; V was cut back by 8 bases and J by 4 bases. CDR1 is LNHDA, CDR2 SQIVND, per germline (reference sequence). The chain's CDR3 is CASDRGQGTEAFF. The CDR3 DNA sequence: TGTGCCAGTGACAGGGGGCAAGGCACTGAAGCTTTCTTT.

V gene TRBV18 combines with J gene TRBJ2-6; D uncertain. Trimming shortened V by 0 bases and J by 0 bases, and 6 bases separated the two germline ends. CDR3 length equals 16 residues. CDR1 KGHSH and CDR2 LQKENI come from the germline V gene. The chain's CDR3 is CASSPPTDSGANVLTF. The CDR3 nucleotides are TGTGCCAGCTCACCACCCACAGACTCTGGGGCCAACGTCCTGACTTTC.

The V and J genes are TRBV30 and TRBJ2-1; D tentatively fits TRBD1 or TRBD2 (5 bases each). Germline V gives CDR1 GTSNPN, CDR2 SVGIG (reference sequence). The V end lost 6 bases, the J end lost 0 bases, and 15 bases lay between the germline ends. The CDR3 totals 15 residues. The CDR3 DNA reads TGTGCCTGCCGGGGCTCTTTGAGCTCCTACAATGAGCAGTTCTTC. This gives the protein CACRGSLSSYNEQFF.

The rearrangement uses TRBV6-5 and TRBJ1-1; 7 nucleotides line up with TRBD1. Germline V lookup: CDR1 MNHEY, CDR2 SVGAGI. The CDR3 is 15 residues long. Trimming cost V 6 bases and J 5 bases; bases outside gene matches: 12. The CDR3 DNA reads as TGTGCCAGCAGGACAGGGTTGGGAGTAAGTACTGAAGCTTTCTTT. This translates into CASRTGLGVSTEAFF.

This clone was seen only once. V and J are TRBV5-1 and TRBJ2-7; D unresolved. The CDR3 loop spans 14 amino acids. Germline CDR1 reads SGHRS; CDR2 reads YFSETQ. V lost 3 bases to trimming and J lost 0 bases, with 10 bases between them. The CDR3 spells CASSSSASSYEQYF. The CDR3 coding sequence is TGCGCCAGCAGCTCCTCAGCTAGCTCCTACGAGCAGTACTTC.

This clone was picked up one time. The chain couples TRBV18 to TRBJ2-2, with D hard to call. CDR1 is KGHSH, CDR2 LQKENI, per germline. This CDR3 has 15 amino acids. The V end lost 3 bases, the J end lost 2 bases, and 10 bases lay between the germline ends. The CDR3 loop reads CASSPSQTNTGELFF. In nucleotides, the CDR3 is TGTGCCAGCTCACCCTCACAGACAAACACCGGGGAGCTGTTTTTT.

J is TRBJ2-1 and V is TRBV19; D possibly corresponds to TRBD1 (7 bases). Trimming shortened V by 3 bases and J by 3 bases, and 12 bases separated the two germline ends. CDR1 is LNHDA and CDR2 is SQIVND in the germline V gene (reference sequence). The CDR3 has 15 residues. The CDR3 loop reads CASSMGGQSYNEQFF. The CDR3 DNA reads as TGTGCCAGTAGTATGGGGGGACAGAGCTACAATGAGCAGTTCTTC.

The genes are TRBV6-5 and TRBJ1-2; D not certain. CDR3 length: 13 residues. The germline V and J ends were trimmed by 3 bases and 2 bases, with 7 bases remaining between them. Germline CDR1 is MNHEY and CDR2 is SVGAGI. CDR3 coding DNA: TGTGCCAGCAGTTATGACACCAACTATGGCTACACCTTC. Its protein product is CASSYDTNYGYTF.

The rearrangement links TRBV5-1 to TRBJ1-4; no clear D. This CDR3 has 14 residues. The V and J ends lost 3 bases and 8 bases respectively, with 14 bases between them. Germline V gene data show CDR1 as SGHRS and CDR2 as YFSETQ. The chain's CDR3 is CASSSGQVGEKLFF. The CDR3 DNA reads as TGCGCCAGCAGCTCCGGGCAGGTGGGAGAAAAACTGTTTTTT.

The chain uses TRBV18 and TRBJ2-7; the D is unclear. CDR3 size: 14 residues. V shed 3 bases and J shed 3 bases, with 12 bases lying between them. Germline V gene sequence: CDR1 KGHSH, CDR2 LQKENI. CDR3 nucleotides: TGTGCCAGCTCACCGCCAGGTGAACTCTACGAGCAGTACTTC. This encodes CASSPPGELYEQYF. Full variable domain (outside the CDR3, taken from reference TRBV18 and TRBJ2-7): NAGVMQNPRHLVRRRGQEARLRCSPMKGHSHVYWYRQLPEEGLKFMVYLQKENIIDESGMPKERFSAEFPKEGPSILRIQQVVRGDSAAYFCASSPPGELYEQYFGPGTRLTVT.

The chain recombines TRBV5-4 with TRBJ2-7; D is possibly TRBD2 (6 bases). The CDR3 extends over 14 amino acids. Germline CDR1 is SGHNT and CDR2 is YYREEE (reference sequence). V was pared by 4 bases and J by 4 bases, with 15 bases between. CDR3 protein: CASSPGLGGYEQYF. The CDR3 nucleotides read TGTGCCAGCAGCCCAGGGCTCGGAGGGTACGAGCAGTACTTC.

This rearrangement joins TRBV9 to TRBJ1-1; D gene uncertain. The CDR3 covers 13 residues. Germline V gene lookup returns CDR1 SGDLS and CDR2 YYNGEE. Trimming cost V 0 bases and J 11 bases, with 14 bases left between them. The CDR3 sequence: CASSVAEDSGAFF. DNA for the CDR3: TGTGCCAGCAGCGTAGCCGAGGACTCGGGGGCTTTCTTT.

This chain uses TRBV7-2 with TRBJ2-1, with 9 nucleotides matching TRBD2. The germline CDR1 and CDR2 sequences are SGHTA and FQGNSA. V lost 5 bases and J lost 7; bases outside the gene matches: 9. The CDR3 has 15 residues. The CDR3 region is CASSTPLAGTNEQFF. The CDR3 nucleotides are TGTGCCAGCAGCACCCCACTAGCGGGCACTAATGAGCAGTTCTTC.

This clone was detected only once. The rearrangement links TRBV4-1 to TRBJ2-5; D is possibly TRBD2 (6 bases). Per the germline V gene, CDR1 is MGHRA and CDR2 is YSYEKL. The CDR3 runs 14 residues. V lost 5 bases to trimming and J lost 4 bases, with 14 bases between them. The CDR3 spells CASSTTTSRETQYF. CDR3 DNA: TGCGCCAGCAGCACAACGACTAGTCGAGAGACCCAGTACTTC.

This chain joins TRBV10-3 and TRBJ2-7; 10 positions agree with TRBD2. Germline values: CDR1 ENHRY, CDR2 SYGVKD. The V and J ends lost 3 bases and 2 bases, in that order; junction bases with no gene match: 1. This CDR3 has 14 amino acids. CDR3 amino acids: CAISELAGTYEQYF. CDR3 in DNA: TGTGCCATCAGTGAACTAGCGGGGACCTACGAGCAGTACTTC.

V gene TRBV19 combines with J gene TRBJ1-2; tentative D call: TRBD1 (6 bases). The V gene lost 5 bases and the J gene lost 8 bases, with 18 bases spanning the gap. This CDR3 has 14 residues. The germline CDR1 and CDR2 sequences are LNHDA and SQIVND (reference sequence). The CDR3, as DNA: TGTGCCAGTAGTCCCCAAACAGGGAGCTACGGCTACACCTTC. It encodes CASSPQTGSYGYTF.

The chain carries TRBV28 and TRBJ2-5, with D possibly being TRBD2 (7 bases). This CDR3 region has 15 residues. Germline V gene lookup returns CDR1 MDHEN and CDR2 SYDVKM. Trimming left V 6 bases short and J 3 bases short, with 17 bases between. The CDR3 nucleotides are TGTGCCAGCAGGCGAACGGGGGGCGGGAAAGAGACCCAGTACTTC. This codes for CASRRTGGGKETQYF.

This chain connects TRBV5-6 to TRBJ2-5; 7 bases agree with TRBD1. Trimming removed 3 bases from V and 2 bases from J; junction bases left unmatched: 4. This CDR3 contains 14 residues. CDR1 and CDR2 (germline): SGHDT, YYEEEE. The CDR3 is CASSSDRVQETQYF. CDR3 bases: TGTGCCAGCAGCTCTGACAGGGTACAAGAGACCCAGTACTTC.

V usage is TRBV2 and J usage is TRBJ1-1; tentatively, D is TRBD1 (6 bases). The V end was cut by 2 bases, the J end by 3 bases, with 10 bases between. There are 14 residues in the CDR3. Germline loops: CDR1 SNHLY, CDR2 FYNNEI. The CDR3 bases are TGTGCCAGCAGTGAATGGGGGGGGCACACTGAAGCTTTCTTT. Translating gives CASSEWGGHTEAFF.

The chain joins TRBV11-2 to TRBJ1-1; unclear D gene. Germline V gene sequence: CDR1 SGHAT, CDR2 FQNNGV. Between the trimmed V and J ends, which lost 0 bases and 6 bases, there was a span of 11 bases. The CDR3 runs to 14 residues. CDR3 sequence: CASSLDLRGAEAFF. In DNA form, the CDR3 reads TGTGCCAGCAGCTTAGATCTGCGGGGTGCTGAAGCTTTCTTT.